Sequencing of this T cell receptor beta chain was carried out in a study of T cell repertoires in cytomegalovirus infection. About the study: Based on public TCR beta signatures, there were indications of CMV infection and of a matching HLA type. General study findings and limits: What dominated the ex vivo response were HLA-C-restricted CMV-specific TCR beta clonotypes.

On this clonotype itself: No antigen is known for it.

MiXCR, applied by TCRdb to the reads, yields one record per CDR3 protein. The profile covers around 530,000 distinct CDR3 sequences, with about 15% appearing a single time and roughly 25% taken by the ten largest. Looked up from germline, CDR1 is SGDLS and CDR2 is YYNGEE. The germline V and J ends were trimmed by 4 bases and 1 base, with 23 bases remaining between them. This CDR3 is built from 19 residues. The chain uses TRBV9 and TRBJ2-2, with D perhaps matching TRBD2 (6 bases). Sample: CD8+ T cells from PBMCs. This sequence was found in a human donor in good health (CMV status not recorded). Some clones in this sample may be carry-over from other donors' samples. DNA for the CDR3: TGTGCCAGCAGCTTCCCCCGCGGGGCTAGCCCAGTGAACACCGGGGAGCTGTTTTTT. Protein sequence: CASSFPRGASPVNTGELFF.